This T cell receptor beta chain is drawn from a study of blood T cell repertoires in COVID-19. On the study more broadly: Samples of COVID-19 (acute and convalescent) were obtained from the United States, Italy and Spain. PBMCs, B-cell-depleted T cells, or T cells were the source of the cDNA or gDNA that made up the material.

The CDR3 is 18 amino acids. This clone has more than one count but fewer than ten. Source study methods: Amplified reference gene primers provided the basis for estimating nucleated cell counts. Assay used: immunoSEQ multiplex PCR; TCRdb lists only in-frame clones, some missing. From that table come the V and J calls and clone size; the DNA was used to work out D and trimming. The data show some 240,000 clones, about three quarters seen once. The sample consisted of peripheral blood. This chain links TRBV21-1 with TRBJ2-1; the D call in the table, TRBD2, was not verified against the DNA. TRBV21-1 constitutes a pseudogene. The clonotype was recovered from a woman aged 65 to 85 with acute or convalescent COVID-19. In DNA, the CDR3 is TGTGCCAGCAGCAAAGAAGCCCTCAGCGGGGGCCTCTACAATGAGCAGTTCTTC. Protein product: CASSKEALSGGLYNEQFF.